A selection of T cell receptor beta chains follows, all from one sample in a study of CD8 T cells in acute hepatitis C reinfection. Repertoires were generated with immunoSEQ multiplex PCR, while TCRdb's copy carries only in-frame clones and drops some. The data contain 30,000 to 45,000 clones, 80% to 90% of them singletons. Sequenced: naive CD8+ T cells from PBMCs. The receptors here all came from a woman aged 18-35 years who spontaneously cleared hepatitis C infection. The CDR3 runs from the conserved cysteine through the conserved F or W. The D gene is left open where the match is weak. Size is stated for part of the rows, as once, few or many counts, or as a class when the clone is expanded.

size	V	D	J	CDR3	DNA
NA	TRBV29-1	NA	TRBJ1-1	CSTQEAFF	TGCAGCACCCAAGAAGCTTTCTTT
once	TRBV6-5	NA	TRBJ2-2	CASSYDTGELFF	TGTGCCAGCAGTTATGACACCGGGGAGCTGTTTTTT
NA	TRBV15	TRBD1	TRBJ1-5	CATSLDRGNQPQHF	TGTGCCACCAGCCTTGACAGGGGCAATCAGCCCCAGCATTTT
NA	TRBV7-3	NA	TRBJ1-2	CASSSYGGHDGGYTF	TGTGCCAGCAGCTCTTATGGGGGACACGACGGAGGCTACACCTTC
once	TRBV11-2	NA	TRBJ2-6	CASSFYGANVLTF	TGTGCCAGCAGCTTCTATGGGGCCAACGTCCTGACTTTC
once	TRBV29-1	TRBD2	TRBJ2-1	CSALGLAGGPSYNEQFF	TGCAGTGCCTTGGGACTAGCGGGAGGGCCTTCCTACAATGAGCAGTTCTTC
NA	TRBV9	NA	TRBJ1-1	CASSPDPGNTEAFF	TGTGCCAGCAGCCCGGATCCGGGGAACACTGAAGCTTTCTTT
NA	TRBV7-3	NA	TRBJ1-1	CASSGDGTEAFF	TGTGCCAGCAGCGGGGACGGCACTGAAGCTTTCTTT
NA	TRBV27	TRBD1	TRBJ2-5	CASSGQGSQETQYF	TGTGCCAGCAGTGGACAGGGTTCCCAAGAGACCCAGTACTTC
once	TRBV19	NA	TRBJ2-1	CASSIGAADLDYNEQFF	TGTGCCAGTAGTATAGGGGCGGCAGATCTAGATTACAATGAGCAGTTCTTC
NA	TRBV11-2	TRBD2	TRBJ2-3	CASSLGPGLAGVDTQYF	TGTGCCAGCAGCTTAGGTCCGGGACTAGCGGGAGTCGATACGCAGTATTTT
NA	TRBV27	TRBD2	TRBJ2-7	CASSYAGGHTYEQYF	TGTGCCAGCAGTTACGCGGGAGGGCATACCTACGAGCAGTACTTC
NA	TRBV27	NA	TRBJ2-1	CASSFGRGMDEQFF	TGTGCCAGCAGTTTTGGTAGAGGGATGGATGAGCAGTTCTTC
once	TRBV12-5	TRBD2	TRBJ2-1	CASGSPLAGGEQFF	TGTGCTAGTGGTTCCCCACTAGCGGGAGGTGAGCAGTTCTTC
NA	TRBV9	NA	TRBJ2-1	CASSVEGGIGPYNEQFF	TGTGCCAGCAGCGTAGAAGGCGGGATAGGGCCCTACAATGAGCAGTTCTTC
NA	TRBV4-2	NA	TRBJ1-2	CASSQDSFGQLYGYTF	TGTGCCAGCAGCCAAGACTCGTTTGGGCAGTTATATGGCTACACCTTC
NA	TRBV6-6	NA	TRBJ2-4	CASSPEVRGTKNIQYF	TGTGCCAGCAGCCCCGAGGTGAGGGGGACAAAAAACATTCAGTACTTC
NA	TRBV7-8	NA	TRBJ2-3	CASSLALDTQYF	TGTGCCAGCAGCTTAGCTCTGGATACGCAGTATTTT
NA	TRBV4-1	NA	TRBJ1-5	CASSQDPRGNQPQHF	TGCGCCAGCAGCCAAGACCCAAGGGGAAATCAGCCCCAGCATTTT
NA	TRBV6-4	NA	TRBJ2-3	CASSVRVGTDTQYF	TGTGCCAGCAGTGTACGGGTGGGCACTGATACGCAGTATTTT
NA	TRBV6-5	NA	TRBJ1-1	CASSYVGLVYTEAFF	TGTGCCAGCAGTTACGTCGGTCTCGTATACACTGAAGCTTTCTTT
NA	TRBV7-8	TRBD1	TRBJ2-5	CASSFRDRVRETQYF	TGTGCCAGCAGCTTCCGCGACAGGGTACGAGAGACCCAGTACTTC
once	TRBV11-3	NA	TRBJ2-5	CASSLDGGLETQYF	TGTGCCAGCAGCTTAGACGGCGGGCTTGAGACCCAGTACTTC